This T cell receptor beta chain was sequenced in a study of response to subunit inactivated influenza vaccine. Overall study results and limits: A suggestion made by the authors is that each seasonal influenza vaccination recruits few new T cells.

About this clonotype: The antigen remains unidentified.

In TCRdb, the RT-PCR reads were re-called with MiXCR into one record per CDR3 protein. The table records about 700,000 distinct CDR3 sequences, 14% of them present only once. This CDR3 spans 13 amino acids. V lost 6 bases, J lost 8 bases, and 16 bases lay in between. CDR1 and CDR2 from the germline V gene are SEHNR and FQNEAQ (reference sequence). This chain uses TRBV7-9 with TRBJ1-2; D might be TRBD1 (5 bases). Specimen: PBMCs from blood, collected about 14 days before vaccination. This TCR came from a man between 50 and 59 years old who received an inactivated influenza vaccine. CDR3 in amino acids: CASSNPGVGGYTF. CDR3 DNA: TGTGCCAGCAGTAATCCGGGGGTGGGAGGCTACACCTTC.